This T cell receptor (beta chain) was captured by sequencing in a study of cytomegalovirus exposure and HLA in healthy donors. The V gene's germline CDR1 is MNHEY and CDR2 SMNVEV (reference sequence). This CDR3 has 13 amino acids. Both 60 Vbeta primers and 13 Jbeta primers went into the PCR. The table came from immunoSEQ multiplex PCR; TCRdb's copy has only in-frame clones and leaves some out. The sample records about 150,000 clones, around 75% being singletons. For this clone: Compared with germline, one end of the junction differs, possibly owing to a read error.

The origin of this receptor is a human donor in good health. The chain joins TRBV27 to TRBJ2-7; D perhaps matches TRBD1 (6 bases). Sequenced: PBMCs. The CDR3 region has the DNA TGTGCCACCAGTTTCGTGGGGGCGGGCGAGCAGTACTTC. The encoded protein is CATSFVGAGEQYF.